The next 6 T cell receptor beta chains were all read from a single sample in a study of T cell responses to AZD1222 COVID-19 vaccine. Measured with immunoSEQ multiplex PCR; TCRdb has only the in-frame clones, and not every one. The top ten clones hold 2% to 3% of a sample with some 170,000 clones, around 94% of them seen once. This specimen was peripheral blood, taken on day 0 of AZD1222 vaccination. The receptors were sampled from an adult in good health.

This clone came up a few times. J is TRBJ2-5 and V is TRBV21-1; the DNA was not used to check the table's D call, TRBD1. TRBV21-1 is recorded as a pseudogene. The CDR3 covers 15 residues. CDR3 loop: CASSTRTGAQETQYF. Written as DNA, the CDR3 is TGTGCCAGCAGCACCCGGACAGGGGCCCAAGAGACCCAGTACTTC.

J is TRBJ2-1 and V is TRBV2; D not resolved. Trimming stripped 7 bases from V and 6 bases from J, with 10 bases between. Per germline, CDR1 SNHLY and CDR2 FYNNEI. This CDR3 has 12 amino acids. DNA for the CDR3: TGTGCCAGCAACACCTACACCAATGAGCAGTTCTTC. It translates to CASNTYTNEQFF.

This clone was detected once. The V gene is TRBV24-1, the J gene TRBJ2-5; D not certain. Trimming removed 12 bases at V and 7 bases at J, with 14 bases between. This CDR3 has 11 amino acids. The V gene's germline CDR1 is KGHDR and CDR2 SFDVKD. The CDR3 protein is CAVHYSGTQYF. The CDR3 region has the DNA TGTGCCGTACACTACTCGGGGACCCAGTACTTC.

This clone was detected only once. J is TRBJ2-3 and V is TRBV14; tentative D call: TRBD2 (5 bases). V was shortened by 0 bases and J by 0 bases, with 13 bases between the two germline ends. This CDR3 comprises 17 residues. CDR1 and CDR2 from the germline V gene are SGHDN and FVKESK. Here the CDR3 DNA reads TGTGCCAGCAGCCAAGATGCTGCGGGTACTAGCACAGATACGCAGTATTTT. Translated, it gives CASSQDAAGTSTDTQYF.

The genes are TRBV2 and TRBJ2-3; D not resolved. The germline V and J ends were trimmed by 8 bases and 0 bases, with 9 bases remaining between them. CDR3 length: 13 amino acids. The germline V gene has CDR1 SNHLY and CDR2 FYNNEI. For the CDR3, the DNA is TGTGCCAGCTCCGAGGCTAGCACAGATACGCAGTATTTT. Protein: CASSEASTDTQYF.

The CDR3, as DNA: TGTGCCAGTAGTACCCGACAGGGAGAAGCTTTCTTT. Its protein product is CASSTRQGEAFF. The chain combines TRBV19 with TRBJ1-1; 7 positions agree with TRBD1. Germline V gene lookup returns CDR1 LNHDA and CDR2 SQIVND (reference sequence). The CDR3 is made up of 12 amino acids. The V gene end was trimmed by 4 bases and the J gene end by 8 bases; junction bases not matched to a gene: 4.